What follows are 9 T cell receptor beta chains derived from one specimen sequenced in a study of shared clonotypes between healthy human individuals. Using immunoSEQ multiplex PCR, the repertoire was profiled, and TCRdb retains in-frame clones only, with some absent. The data contain a few million clones, roughly nine tenths of them singletons. The specimen sequenced was naive CD4+ T cells sorted from blood. Subset of the sample: CD45RA+ positively selected. Source of these receptors: a man between 18 and 35 years old in good health.

This clone showed up just once. V usage is TRBV5-1 and J usage is TRBJ2-3; D is possibly TRBD1 (5 bases). Germline V lookup: CDR1 SGHRS, CDR2 YFSETQ. V was cut by 2 bases and J by 0 bases, with 7 bases left in between. The CDR3 loop spans 14 amino acids. The DNA of the CDR3 is TGCGCCAGCAGCTTCGACAGTAGCACAGATACGCAGTATTTT. It yields the protein CASSFDSSTDTQYF.

The V and J genes are TRBV28 and TRBJ1-5; the D gene is possibly TRBD1 (6 bases). Germline loops: CDR1 MDHEN, CDR2 SYDVKM. The CDR3 length is 14 residues. V shed 8 bases and J shed 7 bases, with 18 bases lying between them. DNA of the CDR3: TGTGCCAGCCGCGGGGGCGGAACGGGACAGCCCCAGCATTTT. This gives the protein CASRGGGTGQPQHF. Filled out from reference TRBV28 and TRBJ1-5, the complete variable domain reads DVKVTQSSRYLVKRTGEKVFLECVQDMDHENMFWYRQDPGLGLRLIYFSYDVKMKEKGDIPEGYSVSREKKERFSLILESASTNQTSMYLCASRGGGTGQPQHFGDGTRLSIL.

This chain links TRBV5-6 with TRBJ2-6; unclear D gene. This CDR3 is built from 13 residues. V was clipped by 4 bases and J by 4 bases, with 6 bases between them. The germline V gene has CDR1 SGHDT and CDR2 YYEEEE. The CDR3 region is CASSITGANVLTF. As DNA, the CDR3 is TGTGCCAGCAGCATCACGGGGGCCAACGTCCTGACTTTC.

The table lists this clone with a count of one. This sequence joins TRBV18 and TRBJ1-4, with D maybe TRBD1 (5 bases). The V gene's germline CDR1 is KGHSH and CDR2 LQKENI. Trimming stripped 2 bases from V and 6 bases from J, with 10 bases between. This CDR3 region has 14 residues. The CDR3 sequence: CASSPGQEDEKLFF. The CDR3 region has the DNA TGTGCCAGCTCACCAGGACAAGAGGATGAAAAACTGTTTTTT. Complete variable domain (other parts from reference TRBV18 and TRBJ1-4): NAGVMQNPRHLVRRRGQEARLRCSPMKGHSHVYWYRQLPEEGLKFMVYLQKENIIDESGMPKERFSAEFPKEGPSILRIQQVVRGDSAAYFCASSPGQEDEKLFFGSGTQLSVL.

CDR3 amino acids: CASSAGGLAGKNIQYF. The CDR3 DNA sequence: TGTGCCAGCAGCGCAGGGGGACTAGCGGGGAAAAACATTCAGTACTTC. The V call is TRBV7-9, the J call TRBJ2-4, with 13 bases that match TRBD2. This CDR3 contains 16 residues. Losses at the gene ends were 5 bases for V and 4 bases for J; bases not matched to a gene: 5. The V gene's germline CDR1 is SEHNR and CDR2 FQNEAQ (reference sequence).

The chain recombines TRBV4-1 with TRBJ2-1, with D uncertain. Germline V CDR1 and CDR2: MGHRA, YSYEKL. V lost 4 bases to trimming and J lost 5 bases, with 15 bases between them. The CDR3 has 15 amino acids. The CDR3 region has the DNA TGCGCCAGCAGCCTCAGAGGAACGGCGAACAATGAGCAGTTCTTC. As protein: CASSLRGTANNEQFF.

The J gene is TRBJ2-7, the V gene TRBV4-3; TRBD1 matches 10 bases. The CDR3 covers 15 residues. V was clipped by 4 bases and J by 2 bases; unmatched bases: 5. The germline V gene has CDR1 LGHNA and CDR2 YSLEER. The CDR3 region has the DNA TGCGCCAGCAGCCCGGACAGGGGGGGAGCCTACGAGCAGTACTTC. It codes for CASSPDRGGAYEQYF.

This chain uses TRBV10-3 with TRBJ2-7; 8 bases are shared with TRBD2. Per the germline V gene, CDR1 is ENHRY and CDR2 is SYGVKD. The CDR3 covers 14 residues. V was clipped by 7 bases and J by 6 bases; unmatched bases: 11. CDR3 DNA sequence: TGTGCCATCACTGGAGAAGAGCGGGGGCGCGAGCAGTACTTC. It yields the protein CAITGEERGREQYF.

V is TRBV7-2 and J is TRBJ1-3; D is ambiguous. Trimming took 5 bases from V and 0 from J, leaving 11 bases between them. Germline-derived CDR1 and CDR2 are SGHTA and FQGNSA. The CDR3 sequence is 15 residues long. CDR3 amino acids: CASSPSIPSGNTIYF. CDR3 nucleotides: TGTGCCAGCAGCCCGAGCATCCCCTCTGGAAACACCATATATTTT.